A selection of T cell receptor beta chains follows, all from one sample in a study of blood T cell repertoires in COVID-19. Produced via immunoSEQ multiplex PCR; TCRdb's table is partial and in-frame only. The sample contains some 96,000 clones, roughly 85% of which appear only once. The sample was peripheral blood. The receptors here all came from a human donor in a cohort sampled during active COVID-19. Each CDR3 is given with its conserved first and last residue. A D gene is named only where the DNA matches it firmly. A row's size may be missing; if present it is once, few, many or a size class.

size	D	V	J	DNA	CDR3
-	-	TRBV18	TRBJ1-5	TGTGCCAGCTCACCAAAAGGTGGGACACTAGATCAGCCCCAGCATTTT	CASSPKGGTLDQPQHF
-	-	TRBV6-5	TRBJ1-5	TGTGCCGTGTACAGTAGCAATCAGCCCCAGCATTTT	CAVYSSNQPQHF
-	-	TRBV7-6	TRBJ2-1	TGTGCCAGCAGCTCGAGCAGGGGCTTTAGCTCCTACAATGAGCAGTTCTTC	CASSSSRGFSSYNEQFF
-	TRBD1	TRBV18	TRBJ2-7	TGTGCCAGCTCGCAACTTGGGACAGGAAAGAGCTCCTACGAGCAGTACTTC	CASSQLGTGKSSYEQYF
once	-	TRBV20-1	TRBJ1-1	TGCAGTGCCAGTAAACTCAGGGGCACTGAAGCTTTCTTT	CSASKLRGTEAFF
-	-	TRBV15	TRBJ1-5	TGTGCCACCAGCAGAGATTTGGGTGGCGGGCAGCCCCAGCATTTT	CATSRDLGGGQPQHF
-	-	TRBV5-1	TRBJ2-1	TGCGCCAGCAGCTTGGGGGCAGACTCCTACAATGAGCAGTTCTTC	CASSLGADSYNEQFF
-	TRBD1	TRBV5-1	TRBJ1-1	TGCGCCAGCAGCCAAACCGGGACAGGGAACACTGAAGCTTTCTTT	CASSQTGTGNTEAFF
-	-	TRBV2	TRBJ1-1	TGTGCCAGCAGTGACCAGGGGACCTTCACTGAAGCTTTCTTT	CASSDQGTFTEAFF
-	-	TRBV5-6	TRBJ2-3	TGTGCCAGCAACCTCGGGGGATCCCTCACAGATACGCAGTATTTT	CASNLGGSLTDTQYF
few	TRBD1	TRBV7-8	TRBJ1-5	TGTGCCAGCAGCTTAGGGTGGGACAGGGGGGCACCTCAGCCCCAGCATTTT	CASSLGWDRGAPQPQHF
-	-	TRBV28	TRBJ1-6	TGTGCCCCGGGGTTGTATAATTCACCCCTCCACTTT	CAPGLYNSPLHF
-	TRBD1	TRBV10-3	TRBJ1-1	TGTGCCATCGGGACAGGGTCAAACACTGAAGCTTTCTTT	CAIGTGSNTEAFF
-	TRBD2	TRBV19	TRBJ2-7	TGTGCCAGTAGTCGGCTAGCGGGAGTTTCCTACGAGCAGTACTTC	CASSRLAGVSYEQYF
-	-	TRBV7-3	TRBJ2-6	TGTGCCAGCAGCTTAATAGCTGGGGCCAACGTCCTGACTTTC	CASSLIAGANVLTF
once	TRBD1	TRBV19	TRBJ2-1	TGTGCCAGTAGTATCACAGGGGGCTCCTACAATGAGCAGTTCTTC	CASSITGGSYNEQFF
once	TRBD2	TRBV10-1	TRBJ2-5	TGCGCCAGCTCGACTAGCGGGAGGAAAGAGACCCAGTACTTC	CASSTSGRKETQYF
-	-	TRBV21-1	TRBJ2-7	TGTGCCAGCAAGAAGGTGAAAAGACGTGGGACAGGGCCCTACGAGCAGTACTTC	CASKKVKRRGTGPYEQYF
-	TRBD1	TRBV28	TRBJ1-5	TGTGCCACTTATAGCCCAGGGGGCGAGAGCAATCAGCCCCAGCATTTT	CATYSPGGESNQPQHF
-	-	TRBV18	TRBJ1-2	TGTGCCAGCTCACCACGGGACAAGAACTATGGCTACACCTTC	CASSPRDKNYGYTF
once	-	TRBV28	TRBJ1-6	TGTGCCAGCAGTTTGTTCAGGGGTACTAATTCACCCCTCCACTTT	CASSLFRGTNSPLHF
-	-	TRBV5-1	TRBJ1-2	TGCGCCAGCAGCTCATTACAGGGAAATTACGGCTACACCTTC	CASSSLQGNYGYTF
-	TRBD1	TRBV6-5	TRBJ1-1	TGTGCCAGCAGTTCCGAGACAGGGGTAACTGAAGCTTTCTTT	CASSSETGVTEAFF
-	TRBD2	TRBV18	TRBJ2-3	TGTGCCAGCTCATTGGCGGGAGGTCTATCGTCAGATACGCAGTATTTT	CASSLAGGLSSDTQYF
-	-	TRBV28	TRBJ1-5	TGTGCCAGCATCAGTTCGGACAGTGCTTTCAATCAGCCCCAGCATTTT	CASISSDSAFNQPQHF
-	TRBD2	TRBV28	TRBJ2-3	TGTGCCAGCAGTCCGACCACTAGCGGGAGGACCCAGTATTTT	CASSPTTSGRTQYF
-	TRBD2	TRBV29-1	TRBJ2-5	TGCAGCGTTGCTCGGGAGGGTGAGACCCAGTACTTC	CSVAREGETQYF
-	TRBD1	TRBV7-3	TRBJ1-1	TGTGCCAGCAGCCTGACAGGGGGCAACACTGAAGCTTTCTTT	CASSLTGGNTEAFF
-	TRBD1	TRBV11-3	TRBJ2-5	TGTGCCAGCAGCTTCCAGACAGGGAATTTAGAGACCCAGTACTTC	CASSFQTGNLETQYF
-	TRBD1	TRBV5-8	TRBJ2-7	TGTGCCAGCAGCCTACCTGGGACAGGGGGCTACGAGCAGTACTTC	CASSLPGTGGYEQYF
-	-	TRBV7-3	TRBJ2-1	TGTGCCAGCAGCCCAACAATTCAGGGTCATGAGCAGTTCTTC	CASSPTIQGHEQFF
-	-	TRBV19	TRBJ1-6	TGTGCCAGTAGTATCGGGGATGATTCACCCCTCCACTTT	CASSIGDDSPLHF
-	TRBD1	TRBV18	TRBJ2-7	TGTGCCAGCTCCCGGGACAGCCGGGCCGAGCAGTACTTC	CASSRDSRAEQYF
-	-	TRBV28	TRBJ1-2	TGTGCCAGCACCCAGGGAGGGATGGATGGGGCTAGCGGCTACACCTTC	CASTQGGMDGASGYTF
-	-	TRBV13	TRBJ1-1	TGTGCCAGCGCAGGGCTTTTTACTGAAGCTTTCTTT	CASAGLFTEAFF
-	-	TRBV7-2	TRBJ1-6	TGTGCCAGCAGCTTAGTCGGTTACTCACCCCTCCACTTT	CASSLVGYSPLHF
-	TRBD1	TRBV5-1	TRBJ2-7	TGCGCCAGCAGCGCTATAGGGACAGACTACGAGCAGTACTTC	CASSAIGTDYEQYF
few	-	TRBV27	TRBJ1-4	TGTGCCAGCAGTCGAGGGAGCAGGGAAAAACTGTTTTTT	CASSRGSREKLFF
-	-	TRBV5-1	TRBJ1-2	TGCGCCAGCAGCTTGGACTGGATTGTCGCGGGGGACCCGGACGATGGCTACACCTTC	CASSLDWIVAGDPDDGYTF
-	TRBD2	TRBV7-3	TRBJ2-7	TGTGCCAGCAGCGTCGGAATTAGCGGGATCTCGGAGCAGTACTTC	CASSVGISGISEQYF
-	-	TRBV5-1	TRBJ1-2	TGCGCCAGCGGTTCGGGAATTAACTATGGCTACACCTTC	CASGSGINYGYTF